Listed below are T cell receptor beta chains from one sample, sequenced in a study of T cells after yellow fever vaccination. TCRdb ran MiXCR on the 5' RACE reads and lists one entry per CDR3 protein. The table shows some 320,000 distinct CDR3 sequences, with about 4% occurring only once. The sequencing here drew on PBMCs, taken 5 days after the yellow fever booster vaccination. The receptors were gathered from a young man who received the YFV17D yellow fever vaccine. CDR3s include the opening cysteine and the closing phenylalanine or tryptophan. Each record gives: V gene, D gene, J gene, clone size, CDR3 protein, CDR3 DNA. D genes are given only for firm matches. Clone size, where shown, is once, few, many, or a class for clones that have expanded.

TRBV12-3/TRBV12-4,.,TRBJ1-2,few,CASSPGTPYGYTF,TGTGCCAGCAGTCCCGGGACACCCTATGGCTACACCTTC
TRBV20-1,.,TRBJ1-1,.,CSAKGADLNTEAFF,TGCAGTGCTAAAGGGGCGGACCTGAACACTGAAGCTTTCTTT
TRBV5-6,TRBD2,TRBJ2-5,few,CASSRSGAQYF,TGTGCCAGCAGTCGTAGCGGGGCTCAGTACTTC
TRBV24-1,TRBD2,TRBJ2-5,many,CATSDFATSGQETQYF,TGTGCCACCAGTGATTTCGCGACTAGCGGACAAGAGACCCAGTACTTC
TRBV12-3/TRBV12-4,.,TRBJ2-5,many,CASSPLTSQETQYF,TGTGCCAGCAGTCCCCTCACGAGCCAAGAGACCCAGTACTTC
TRBV7-2,TRBD2,TRBJ2-3,many,CASSLRPAGGLDTQYF,TGTGCCAGCAGCTTACGGCCAGCGGGGGGCCTGGATACGCAGTATTTT
TRBV12-3/TRBV12-4,.,TRBJ2-2,many,CASRGAGELFF,TGTGCCAGTCGAGGGGCCGGGGAGCTGTTTTTT
TRBV6-5,TRBD2,TRBJ2-3,few,CASSYSRGALDTQYF,TGTGCCAGCAGTTACTCGCGGGGGGCCCTGGATACGCAGTATTTT
TRBV29-1,TRBD1,TRBJ1-1,many,CSVEETGQGAEAFF,TGCAGCGTTGAAGAAACGGGACAGGGGGCTGAAGCTTTCTTT
TRBV18,.,TRBJ2-2,.,CASSPPSGDLTGELFF,TGTGCCAGCTCACCACCGTCCGGGGATCTAACCGGGGAGCTGTTTTTT
TRBV6-5,.,TRBJ1-2,many,CASSYSRQNYGYTF,TGTGCCAGCAGTTACAGTCGGCAAAACTATGGCTACACCTTC
TRBV5-1,.,TRBJ2-3,many,CASRTSDSTDTQYF,TGCGCCAGCAGGACATCCGATAGTACAGATACGCAGTATTTT
TRBV6-2/TRBV6-3,.,TRBJ2-5,few,CASSYSRLSGYQETQYF,TGTGCCAGCAGTTACTCGAGATTATCCGGGTACCAAGAGACCCAGTACTTC
TRBV5-5,.,TRBJ2-5,few,CASSLRHSVQETQYF,TGTGCCAGCAGCTTGAGGCACAGCGTACAAGAGACCCAGTACTTC
TRBV6-1,.,TRBJ1-5,.,CASTLLGRNQPQHF,TGTGCCAGCACCCTTTTGGGGCGCAATCAGCCCCAGCATTTT
TRBV2,.,TRBJ2-1,.,CASSELSAGNEQFF,TGTGCCAGCAGTGAACTGTCCGCCGGCAATGAGCAGTTCTTC
TRBV6-2/TRBV6-3,TRBD1,TRBJ2-3,few,CASSYTGRTGRMDTQYF,TGTGCCAGCAGTTACACCGGTCGGACAGGGAGAATGGATACGCAGTATTTT
TRBV15,.,TRBJ1-5,many,CATSSGLWQIYQPQHF,TGTGCCACCAGCAGTGGCCTCTGGCAGATCTATCAGCCCCAGCATTTT
TRBV20-1,.,TRBJ1-6,.,CSARESSSYNSPLHF,TGCAGTGCTAGAGAGAGTAGCTCCTATAATTCACCCCTCCACTTT
TRBV27,TRBD2,TRBJ2-1,few,CASSLTSTVGNEQFF,TGTGCCAGCAGTTTGACTAGCACGGTTGGGAATGAGCAGTTCTTC
TRBV20-1,TRBD1,TRBJ2-1,few,CSARDQQGSYNEQFF,TGCAGTGCTAGAGATCAACAGGGGAGCTACAATGAGCAGTTCTTC
TRBV7-3,TRBD1,TRBJ2-1,few,CACGQGVSNEQFF,TGTGCCTGCGGGCAGGGGGTGAGCAATGAGCAGTTCTTC
TRBV20-1,.,TRBJ2-3,few,CSASRTEADTQYF,TGCAGTGCTTCTAGGACAGAAGCAGATACGCAGTATTTT
TRBV7-9,.,TRBJ2-1,many,CASSLGGAGADEQFF,TGTGCCAGCAGTCTCGGGGGCGCCGGGGCCGATGAGCAGTTCTTC
TRBV27,.,TRBJ1-1,few,CATRSEGARMNTEAFF,TGTGCCACCCGGTCCGAAGGGGCGCGTATGAACACTGAAGCTTTCTTT
TRBV6-5,.,TRBJ2-6,few,CASRKQGSGANVLTF,TGTGCCAGCAGAAAACAGGGATCTGGGGCCAACGTCCTGACTTTC
TRBV2,TRBD1,TRBJ2-1,.,CASRPRDRSHNEQFF,TGTGCCAGCAGGCCCCGGGACAGGAGCCACAATGAGCAGTTCTTC